This T cell receptor (beta chain) stems from a study of T-cell memory formation after mild COVID-19. The CDR3 runs to 17 residues. V lost 4 bases and J lost 1; bases outside the gene matches: 11. Per germline, CDR1 GTSNPN and CDR2 SVGIG (reference sequence). In TCRdb, the 5' RACE reads were re-called with MiXCR into one record per CDR3 protein. The data hold roughly 600,000 distinct CDR3 sequences, with roughly 18% observed a single time. The chain carries TRBV30 and TRBJ2-3; TRBD2 matches at 10 bases. The sequencing sample was made of PBMCs or a T cell subset sorted from them (not recorded which). This TCR derives from an adult woman who had mild COVID-19 (a few samples of this study predate the infection). Cell type and time point are not known. CDR3 protein: CAWTARGLADRTDTQYF. The DNA of the CDR3 is TGTGCCTGGACAGCACGTGGACTAGCGGACCGCACAGATACGCAGTATTTT.